This entry is about one T cell receptor (beta chain). Its antigen is not known. This table comes from immunoSEQ multiplex PCR, and its TCRdb copy is limited to in-frame clones, with some not included. In the table there are under 140,000 clones, approximately 90% of which are singletons. The sample belongs to a study of T cell responses to AZD1222 COVID-19 vaccine. General study findings and limits: The sample set comprised mostly white British donors with more females, and clonal diversity was possibly underestimated. Two doses of AZD1222 preceded a rise in Spike-specific TCR breadth and depth.

The CDR3 totals 17 residues. Trimming took 7 bases from V and 0 from J, leaving 18 bases between them. In germline, CDR1 is MDHEN, CDR2 SYDVKM. The gene calls are TRBV28 and TRBJ1-4, with D tentatively TRBD1 (5 bases). The sequence derives from an adult in good health. The input for sequencing was peripheral blood, taken on day 0 of AZD1222 vaccination. CDR3 in amino acids: CASTPMGGTPTNEKLFF. Written as DNA, the CDR3 is TGTGCCAGCACTCCCATGGGGGGAACCCCAACTAATGAAAAACTGTTTTTT.